These T cell receptor beta chains were read from a single sample in a study of human T cells and chemical hapten exposure. TCRdb re-analysed the RACE reads in MiXCR, keeping a single row per CDR3 protein. The sample has 80,000 to 100,000 distinct CDR3 sequences; around a quarter are singletons. The starting material was whole blood, obtained in connection with sensitization to the hapten diphenylcyclopropenone (DPC). The receptor source for this set is a man in his forties with alopecia areata. Some clones in this sample may be carry-over from other donors' samples. Each CDR3 is given with its conserved first and last residue. A D gene is named only where the DNA matches it firmly. Clone size, where shown, is once, few, many, or a class for clones that have expanded.

D: .; V: TRBV10-3; size: .; J: TRBJ2-3; DNA: TGTGCCATCAGTACAGGGGAGGGTACGCAGTATTTT; CDR3: CAISTGEGTQYF
D: .; V: TRBV29-1; size: .; J: TRBJ2-2; DNA: TGCAGCGTTGGGTGGCGGAATACCGGGGAGCTGTTTTTT; CDR3: CSVGWRNTGELFF
D: .; V: TRBV4-2; size: few; J: TRBJ2-3; DNA: TGTGCCAGCAGCCAAGATTTTGGGACAAACACAGATACGCAGTATTTT; CDR3: CASSQDFGTNTDTQYF
D: TRBD1; V: TRBV5-1; size: .; J: TRBJ1-1; DNA: TGCGCCAGCCTGGGACAGGGGGCGATGAGTGAAGCTTTCTTT; CDR3: CASLGQGAMSEAFF
D: TRBD1; V: TRBV9; size: .; J: TRBJ2-2; DNA: TGTGCCAGCAGCGCCGGGACAGGGGTAACCACCGGGGAGCTGTTTTTT; CDR3: CASSAGTGVTTGELFF
D: .; V: TRBV11-2; size: .; J: TRBJ1-1; DNA: TGTGCCAGCAGCTTGGGGACTGTATCGGGGACTGAAGCTTTCTTT; CDR3: CASSLGTVSGTEAFF
D: .; V: TRBV12-3/TRBV12-4; size: .; J: TRBJ2-1; DNA: TGTGCCAGCAGTTTATCCTCCGTCGTCACTGAGCAGTTCTTC; CDR3: CASSLSSVVTEQFF
D: .; V: TRBV6-5; size: .; J: TRBJ1-1; DNA: TGTGCCAGCAGAATACAAACGAGGAACACTAAAGCTTTCTTT; CDR3: CASRIQTRNTKAFF
D: TRBD1; V: TRBV7-2; size: few; J: TRBJ1-2; DNA: TGTGCCAGCAGCTCCGCAGGACAGGGGTCCTATGGCTACACCTTC; CDR3: CASSSAGQGSYGYTF
D: TRBD2; V: TRBV14; size: few; J: TRBJ2-1; DNA: TGTGCCAGCAGCCAGGACCTGGGACTAGCGGATTCCTACAATGAGCAGTTCTTC; CDR3: CASSQDLGLADSYNEQFF